A single TCR beta chain is shown here with its context. The antigen is unknown. TCRdb analysed the reads with MiXCR anew, one entry per CDR3 protein. The sample holds about 470,000 distinct CDR3 sequences; roughly 43% are singletons and the top ten take roughly two fifths. The CDR3 totals 12 residues. Germline V gene data show CDR1 as WSHSY and CDR2 as SAAADI. V was clipped by 8 bases and J by 5 bases, with 10 bases between them. This sample is drawn from a study of T cell repertoires in cytomegalovirus infection. The material was cultured PBMCs, obtained from culture after CMV antigen stimulation. This clonotype was sampled from a human donor in good health (CMV status not recorded). Some clones in this sample may be carry-over from other donors' samples. J is TRBJ2-1 and V is TRBV10-2; D perhaps matches TRBD2 (6 bases). CDR3 bases: TGCGCCAGCGTGGGGGGAAACAATGAGCAGTTCTTC. Protein sequence: CASVGGNNEQFF.